Listed below are T cell receptor beta chains from one sample, sequenced in a study of blood T cell repertoires in COVID-19. TCRdb's table, derived via immunoSEQ multiplex PCR, lists solely in-frame clones and lacks some. Among approximately 210,000 clones listed, roughly four fifths were seen once. Source material: peripheral blood. The receptors here all came from a woman between 40 and 50 years old with acute or convalescent COVID-19. Both conserved end residues are trimmed from each CDR3.

J,length,V,CDR3
TRBJ2-2,11,TRBV11-2,ASSLLALGELF
TRBJ2-3,14,TRBV4-3,ASSQESWRYTDTQY
TRBJ2-1,13,TRBV4-1,ASSQGRGSYNEQF
TRBJ1-2,11,TRBV2,ASRTGNNYGYT
TRBJ1-4,15,TRBV2,ASSDKRLARTNEKLF
TRBJ2-3,16,TRBV18,ASSPSGRALSSTDTQY
TRBJ1-4,14,TRBV4-2,ASSQGGQGSEEKLF
TRBJ2-1,12,TRBV5-6,ASSSPRGGYEQF
TRBJ2-1,13,TRBV5-7,ASSGTDRAYNEQF
TRBJ1-2,11,TRBV14,ASSPDRGGGYT
TRBJ1-6,13,TRBV5-1,ASSLGDRVNSPLH
TRBJ2-3,12,TRBV11-3,ASSQGASTDTQY
TRBJ2-5,13,TRBV6-2/TRBV6-3,ASSSLIGRQETQY
TRBJ1-1,14,TRBV7-9,ASSFFTGGWHTEAF
TRBJ1-1,13,TRBV3-1/TRBV3-2,ASSSPGGFGTEAF
TRBJ2-7,9,TRBV29-1,SVLQSYEQY
TRBJ1-2,9,TRBV10-2,ASSAGSGYT
TRBJ2-7,12,TRBV5-1,ASSLSAGVYEQY
TRBJ2-7,11,TRBV27,ASSLGFASEQY
TRBJ2-7,11,TRBV19,ASSIDSNYEQY
TRBJ1-1,9,TRBV20-1,SAFMNTEAF
TRBJ2-7,11,TRBV20-1,SAGGTGGGEQY
TRBJ2-4,15,TRBV27,ASSLNSTLRAKNIQY
TRBJ2-1,16,TRBV7-7,ASSLAPQTSGYYNEQF
TRBJ1-2,13,TRBV27,ASRGAYRDNYGYT
TRBJ2-7,12,TRBV19,ASSTGGQGLEQY